This T cell receptor (beta chain) stems from a study of blood T cell repertoires in COVID-19 (TCRdb year 2020). In terms of the full investigation: The collaborator samples originated in the United States, Italy and Spain and spanned the acute and convalescent phases of COVID-19. The material from the prospective study consisted of cDNA or gDNA derived from T cells, B-cell-depleted T cells, or PBMCs. The dataset comprised deeply sampled blood TCRbeta repertoires from subjects exposed to, actively infected with, or recovered from COVID-19. A freely available public database, intended as a resource for researchers studying the immune response to SARS-CoV-2, is where the repertoires were released. Samples were obtained from the ongoing ImmuneRACE study (first 160 participants) and from about 1,300 subjects provided by 6 global collaborators. The sample metadata nearly always contained a de-identified subject ID, COVID-19 status, age in years and sex. HLA class I and class II types, where available, came from metadata supplied by the sample provider rather than from assay-based typing.

Germline trimming amounts to 5 bases on V and 4 bases on J, with 10 as the count of junction bases outside the gene matches. CDR1 and CDR2, looked up from the germline V gene (reference sequence), are LGHDT and YNNKEL. The CDR3 numbers 15 residues from cysteine through phenylalanine. The CDR3 DNA has 45 bases and is translated from base 1. Regarding this clone: The clone's antigen remains unknown. Per-base quality was not reported, and no clone a single base away is much larger than it.

TCRbeta CDR3 regions were amplified from genomic DNA by means of the immunoSEQ Assay, a bias-controlled multiplex PCR. Concerning the study's data processing: The number of nucleated cells in each sample was estimated by amplification of reference gene primers within the assay. Sequence reads were collapsed and filtered to measure the absolute abundance of every unique TCRbeta CDR3 rearrangement. For each sample, productive Simpson clonality was calculated by taking the square root of Simpson's diversity index across productive rearrangements. The table comes from immuneACCESS by way of TCRdb, which keeps in-frame sequences with V and J called. Part of the clones is missing from these tables; in studies checked, under half for an unresolved V gene and the rest for unknown reasons. That table gives V, J and clone size, and the DNA gave D and trimming. The sample contains fewer than 110,000 clones, roughly 85% of them found a single time. The ten most abundant clones make up 3% to 3.5% of the sample.

Study-wide findings and limitations: How much clinical and demographic metadata was included differed by source and by participant, and the metadata was provided uncurated.

Whole blood was collected in K2EDTA tubes by collaborating institutions according to the institutions' own protocols. For TCRbeta analysis, collaborators shipped samples in one of three forms: frozen whole blood, isolated PBMCs, or DNA extracted from either of those sample types. The rearrangement joined TRBV3-1 (or the pseudogene TRBV3-2) to TRBJ1-1, with 7 bases aligning to TRBD1. The sequence derives from a man aged 45 to 65 in a cohort sampled during active COVID-19. The source material was peripheral blood. The DNA is as follows: TGTGCCAGCAGCGGGGACAGCACTCACTCCACTGAAGCTTTCTTT. The encoded protein is CASSGDSTHSTEAFF.